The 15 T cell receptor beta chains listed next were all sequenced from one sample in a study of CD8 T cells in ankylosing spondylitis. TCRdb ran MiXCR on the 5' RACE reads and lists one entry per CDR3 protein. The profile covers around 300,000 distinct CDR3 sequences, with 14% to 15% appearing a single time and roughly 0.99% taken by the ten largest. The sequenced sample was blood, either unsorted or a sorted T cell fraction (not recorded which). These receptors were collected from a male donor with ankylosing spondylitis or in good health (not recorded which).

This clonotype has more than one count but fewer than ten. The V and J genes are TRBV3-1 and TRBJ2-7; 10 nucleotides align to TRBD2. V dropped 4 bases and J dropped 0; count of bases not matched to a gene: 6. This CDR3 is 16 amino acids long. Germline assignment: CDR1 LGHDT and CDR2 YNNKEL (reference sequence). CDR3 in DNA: TGTGCCAGCAGCCCAGCTGGACTAGCGGTCTCCTACGAGCAGTACTTC. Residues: CASSPAGLAVSYEQYF.

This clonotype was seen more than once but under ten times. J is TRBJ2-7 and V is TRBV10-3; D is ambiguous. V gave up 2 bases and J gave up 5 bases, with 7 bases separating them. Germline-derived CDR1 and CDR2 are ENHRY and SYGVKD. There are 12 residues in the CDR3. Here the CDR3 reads CAISEKPDEQYF. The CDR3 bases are TGTGCCATCAGTGAGAAGCCGGACGAGCAGTACTTC.

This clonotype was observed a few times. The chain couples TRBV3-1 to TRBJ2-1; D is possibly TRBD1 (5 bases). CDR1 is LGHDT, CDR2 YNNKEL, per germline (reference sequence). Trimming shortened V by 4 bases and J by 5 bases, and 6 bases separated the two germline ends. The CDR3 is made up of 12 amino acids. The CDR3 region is CASSRQNNEQFF. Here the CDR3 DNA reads TGTGCCAGCAGCCGACAGAACAATGAGCAGTTCTTC.

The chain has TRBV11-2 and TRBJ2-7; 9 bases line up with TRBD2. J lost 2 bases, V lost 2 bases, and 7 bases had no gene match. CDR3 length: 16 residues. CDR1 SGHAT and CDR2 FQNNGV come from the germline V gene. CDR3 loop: CASSLRGAGGTYEQYF. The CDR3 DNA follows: TGTGCCAGCAGCTTAAGAGGAGCGGGAGGAACCTACGAGCAGTACTTC.

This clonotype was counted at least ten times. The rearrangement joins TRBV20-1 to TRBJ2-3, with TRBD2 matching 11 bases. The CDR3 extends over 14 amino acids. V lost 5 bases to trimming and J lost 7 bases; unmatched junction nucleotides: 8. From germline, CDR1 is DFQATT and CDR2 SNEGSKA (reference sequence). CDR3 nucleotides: TGCAGTGCTGCCCGACTAGCGGGAAGCAATACGCAGTATTTT. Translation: CSAARLAGSNTQYF.

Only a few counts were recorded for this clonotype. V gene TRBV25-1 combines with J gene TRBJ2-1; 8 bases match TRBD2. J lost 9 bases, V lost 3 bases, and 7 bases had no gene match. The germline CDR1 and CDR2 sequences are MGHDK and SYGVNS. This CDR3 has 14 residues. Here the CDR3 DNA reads TGTGCCAGCAGTGAGGGGACTAGAACCATTGAGCAGTTCTTC. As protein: CASSEGTRTIEQFF.

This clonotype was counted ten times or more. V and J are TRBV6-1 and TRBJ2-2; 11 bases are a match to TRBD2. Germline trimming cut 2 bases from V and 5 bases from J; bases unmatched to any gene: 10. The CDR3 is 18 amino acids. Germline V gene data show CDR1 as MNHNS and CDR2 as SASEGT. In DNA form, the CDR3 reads TGTGCCAGCAGTGAAAGGAGCGGGGGACTAGCGGATACCGGGGAGCTGTTTTTT. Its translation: CASSERSGGLADTGELFF.

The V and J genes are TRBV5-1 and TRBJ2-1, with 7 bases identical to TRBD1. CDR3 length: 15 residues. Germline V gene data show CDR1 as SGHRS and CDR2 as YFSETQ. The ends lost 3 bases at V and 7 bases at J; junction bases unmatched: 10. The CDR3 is CASSSTRQGTNEQFF. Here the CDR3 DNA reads TGCGCCAGCAGCTCGACGAGACAGGGTACAAATGAGCAGTTCTTC.

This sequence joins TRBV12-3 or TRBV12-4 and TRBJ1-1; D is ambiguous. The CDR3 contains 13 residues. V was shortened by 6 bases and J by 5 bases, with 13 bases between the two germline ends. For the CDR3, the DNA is TGTGCCAGCAGGATAAGCGGTTTGACTGAAGCTTTCTTT. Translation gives CASRISGLTEAFF.

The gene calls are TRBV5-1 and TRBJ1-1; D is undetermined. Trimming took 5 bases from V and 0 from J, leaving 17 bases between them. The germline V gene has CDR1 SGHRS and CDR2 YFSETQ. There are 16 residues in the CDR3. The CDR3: CASSTDRASMNTEAFF. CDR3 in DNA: TGCGCCAGCAGTACGGACCGGGCTTCCATGAACACTGAAGCTTTCTTT.

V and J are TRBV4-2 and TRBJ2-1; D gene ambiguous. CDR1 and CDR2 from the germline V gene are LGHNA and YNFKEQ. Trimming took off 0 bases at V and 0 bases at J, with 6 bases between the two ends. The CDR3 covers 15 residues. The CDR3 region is CASSQERYSYNEQFF. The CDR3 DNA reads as TGTGCCAGCAGCCAAGAGCGTTACTCCTACAATGAGCAGTTCTTC.

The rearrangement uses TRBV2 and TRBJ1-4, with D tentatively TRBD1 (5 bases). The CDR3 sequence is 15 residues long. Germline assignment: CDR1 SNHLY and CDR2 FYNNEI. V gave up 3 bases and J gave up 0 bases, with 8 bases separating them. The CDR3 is CASSEGGATNEKLFF. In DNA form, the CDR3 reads TGTGCCAGCAGTGAGGGGGGGGCAACTAATGAAAAACTGTTTTTT.

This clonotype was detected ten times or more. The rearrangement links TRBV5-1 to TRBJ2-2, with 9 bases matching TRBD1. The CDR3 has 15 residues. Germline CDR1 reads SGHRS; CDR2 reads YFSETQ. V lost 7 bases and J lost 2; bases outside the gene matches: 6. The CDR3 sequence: CASARDRANTGELFF. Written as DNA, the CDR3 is TGCGCCAGCGCCCGGGACAGGGCTAACACCGGGGAGCTGTTTTTT.

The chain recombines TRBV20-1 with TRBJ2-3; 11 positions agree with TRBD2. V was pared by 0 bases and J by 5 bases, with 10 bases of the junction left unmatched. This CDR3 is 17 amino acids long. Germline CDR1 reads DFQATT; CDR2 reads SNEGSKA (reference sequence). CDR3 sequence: CSARDPLASGGRDTQYF. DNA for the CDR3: TGCAGTGCTAGAGATCCTTTGGCTAGCGGGGGGAGAGATACGCAGTATTTT.

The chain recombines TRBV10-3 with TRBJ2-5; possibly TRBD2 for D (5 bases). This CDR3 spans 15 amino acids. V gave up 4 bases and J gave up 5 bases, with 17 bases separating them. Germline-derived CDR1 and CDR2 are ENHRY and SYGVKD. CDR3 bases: TGTGCCATCAGTGGCCGGACTGCGCCGGAGGAGACCCAGTACTTC. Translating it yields CAISGRTAPEETQYF.